This T cell receptor (beta chain) was captured in a study of shared clonotypes between healthy human individuals. Assay: immunoSEQ multiplex PCR; the TCRdb copy retains only in-frame clones and omits some. The data contain fewer than 850,000 clones, roughly 70% of them singletons. The ends were cut back, 8 bases at V and 7 bases at J, with 14 bases in the middle. CDR3 length: 13 residues. In germline, CDR1 is SGHVS, CDR2 FQNEAQ. Investigators divided CD4+ cells into CD45RA+ naive and CD45RA-negative memory subsets. The receptor was derived from a woman in her 30s in good health. The V call is TRBV7-8, the J call TRBJ2-2; maybe TRBD2 (5 bases). The sample comprised memory CD4+ T cells sorted from blood. The subset here: CD45RA-negative fraction. The CDR3 loop is CASLRPAGGELFF. The CDR3 DNA reads as TGTGCCAGCCTTCGACCGGCGGGCGGGGAGCTGTTTTTT.